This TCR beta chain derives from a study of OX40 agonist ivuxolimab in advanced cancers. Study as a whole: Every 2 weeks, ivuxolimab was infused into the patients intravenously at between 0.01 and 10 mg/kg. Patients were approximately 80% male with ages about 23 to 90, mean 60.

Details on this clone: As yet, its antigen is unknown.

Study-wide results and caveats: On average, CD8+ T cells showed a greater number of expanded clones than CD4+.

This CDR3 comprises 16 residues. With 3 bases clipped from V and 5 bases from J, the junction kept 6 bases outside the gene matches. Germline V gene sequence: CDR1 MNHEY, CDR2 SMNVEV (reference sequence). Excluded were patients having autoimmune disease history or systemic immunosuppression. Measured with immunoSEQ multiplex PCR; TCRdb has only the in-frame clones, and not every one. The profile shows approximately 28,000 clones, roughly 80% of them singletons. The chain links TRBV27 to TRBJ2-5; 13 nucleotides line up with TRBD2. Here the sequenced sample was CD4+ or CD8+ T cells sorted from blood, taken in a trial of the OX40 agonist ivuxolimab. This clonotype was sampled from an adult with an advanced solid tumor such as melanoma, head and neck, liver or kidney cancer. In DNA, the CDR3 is TGTGCCAGCAGTTTCCATAGGACTAGCGGGGGTGAGACCCAGTACTTC. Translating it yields CASSFHRTSGGETQYF.